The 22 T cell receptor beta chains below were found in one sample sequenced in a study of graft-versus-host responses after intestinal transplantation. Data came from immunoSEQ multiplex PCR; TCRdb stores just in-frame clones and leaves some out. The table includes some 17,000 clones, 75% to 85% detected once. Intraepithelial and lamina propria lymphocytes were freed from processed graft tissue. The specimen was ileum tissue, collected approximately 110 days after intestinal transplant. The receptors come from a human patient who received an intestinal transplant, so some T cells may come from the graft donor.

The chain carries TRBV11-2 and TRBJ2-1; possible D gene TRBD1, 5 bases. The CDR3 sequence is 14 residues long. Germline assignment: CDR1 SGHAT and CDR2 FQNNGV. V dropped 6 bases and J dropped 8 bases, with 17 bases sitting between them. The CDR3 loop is CASSSSQGSHEQFF. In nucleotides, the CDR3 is TGTGCCAGCAGTAGTTCTCAGGGTTCTCATGAGCAGTTCTTC.

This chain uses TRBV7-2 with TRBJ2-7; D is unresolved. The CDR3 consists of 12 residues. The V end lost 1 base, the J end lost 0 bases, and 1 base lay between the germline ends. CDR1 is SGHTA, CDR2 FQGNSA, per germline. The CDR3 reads CASSLGSYEQYF. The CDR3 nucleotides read TGTGCCAGCAGCTTAGGCTCCTACGAGCAGTACTTC.

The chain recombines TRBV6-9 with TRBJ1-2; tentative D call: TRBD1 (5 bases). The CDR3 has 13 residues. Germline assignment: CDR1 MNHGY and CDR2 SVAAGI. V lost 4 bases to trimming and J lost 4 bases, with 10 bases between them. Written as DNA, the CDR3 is TGTGCCAGCAGTTGGTCACAGGCCTATGGCTACACCTTC. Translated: CASSWSQAYGYTF.

The CDR3 sequence: CASSPRGGSAEAFF. DNA of the CDR3: TGTGCCAGCAGCCCCCGTGGGGGAAGCGCTGAAGCTTTCTTT. The rearrangement joins TRBV6-5 to TRBJ1-1; D is possibly TRBD1 (5 bases). The CDR3 has 14 residues. CDR1 is MNHEY, CDR2 SVGAGI, per germline. The V and J ends lost 6 bases and 6 bases respectively, with 17 bases between them.

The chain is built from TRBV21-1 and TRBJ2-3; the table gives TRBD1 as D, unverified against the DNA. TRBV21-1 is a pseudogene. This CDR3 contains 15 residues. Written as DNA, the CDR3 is TGTGCCAGCAGCCAAGGGCAGGGGTGGACAGATACGCAGTATTTT. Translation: CASSQGQGWTDTQYF.

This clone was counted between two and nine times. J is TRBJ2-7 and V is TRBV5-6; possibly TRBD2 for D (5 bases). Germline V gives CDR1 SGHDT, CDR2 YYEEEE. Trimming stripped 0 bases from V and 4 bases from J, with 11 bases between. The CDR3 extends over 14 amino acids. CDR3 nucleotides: TGTGCCAGCAGCTTGGAGGCGGAGGTATACGAGCAGTACTTC. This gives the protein CASSLEAEVYEQYF.

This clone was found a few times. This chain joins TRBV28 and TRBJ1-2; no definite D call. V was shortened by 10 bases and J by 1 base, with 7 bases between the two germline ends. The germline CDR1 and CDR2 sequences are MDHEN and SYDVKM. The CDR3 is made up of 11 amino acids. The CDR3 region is CAIRSNYGYTF. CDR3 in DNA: TGTGCCATCAGGAGTAACTATGGCTACACCTTC.

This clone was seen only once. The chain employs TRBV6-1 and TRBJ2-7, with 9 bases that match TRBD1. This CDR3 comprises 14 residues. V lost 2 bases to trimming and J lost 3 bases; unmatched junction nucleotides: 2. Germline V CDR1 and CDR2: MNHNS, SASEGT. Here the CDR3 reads CASSERTGDYEQYF. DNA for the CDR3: TGTGCCAGCAGTGAAAGGACAGGGGACTACGAGCAGTACTTC.

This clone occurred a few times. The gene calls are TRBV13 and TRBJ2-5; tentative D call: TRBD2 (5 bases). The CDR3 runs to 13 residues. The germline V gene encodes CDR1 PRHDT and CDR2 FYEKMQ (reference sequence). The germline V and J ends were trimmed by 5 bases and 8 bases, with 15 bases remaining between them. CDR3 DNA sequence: TGTGCCAGCAGCCCCCCGGAGGAAGGTACCCAGTACTTC. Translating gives CASSPPEEGTQYF.

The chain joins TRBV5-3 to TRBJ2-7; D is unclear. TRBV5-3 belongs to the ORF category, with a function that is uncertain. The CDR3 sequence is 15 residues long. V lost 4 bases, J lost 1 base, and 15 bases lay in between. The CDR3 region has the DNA TGTGCCAGAAGCCCCCCGCATCCGAAGTCCTACGAGCAGTACTTC. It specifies CARSPPHPKSYEQYF.

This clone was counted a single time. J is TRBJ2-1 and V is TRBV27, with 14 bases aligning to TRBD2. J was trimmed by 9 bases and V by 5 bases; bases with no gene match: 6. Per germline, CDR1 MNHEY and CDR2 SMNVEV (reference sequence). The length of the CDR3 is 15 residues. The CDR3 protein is CASSPGTSGRGEQFF. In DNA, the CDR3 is TGTGCCAGCAGTCCCGGGACTAGCGGGAGAGGTGAGCAGTTCTTC.

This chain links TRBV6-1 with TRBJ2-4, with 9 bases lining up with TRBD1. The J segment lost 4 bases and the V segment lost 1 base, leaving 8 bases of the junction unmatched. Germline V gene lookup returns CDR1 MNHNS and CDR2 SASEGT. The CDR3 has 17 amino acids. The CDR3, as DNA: TGTGCCAGCAGTGAAGAGGGGACAGGGAGGTCAAAAAACATTCAGTACTTC. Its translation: CASSEEGTGRSKNIQYF.

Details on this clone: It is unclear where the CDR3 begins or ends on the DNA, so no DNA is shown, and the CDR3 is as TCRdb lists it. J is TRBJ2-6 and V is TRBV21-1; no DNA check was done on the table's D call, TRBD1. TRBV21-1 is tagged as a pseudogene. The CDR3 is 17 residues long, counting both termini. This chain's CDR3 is CASRVGQGSSGANVLTF.

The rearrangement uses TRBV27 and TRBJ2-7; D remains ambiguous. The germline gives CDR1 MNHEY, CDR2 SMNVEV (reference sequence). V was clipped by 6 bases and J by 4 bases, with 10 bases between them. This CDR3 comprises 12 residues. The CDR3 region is CASRRFTYEQYF. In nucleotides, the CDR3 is TGTGCCAGCAGAAGGTTTACGTACGAGCAGTACTTC.

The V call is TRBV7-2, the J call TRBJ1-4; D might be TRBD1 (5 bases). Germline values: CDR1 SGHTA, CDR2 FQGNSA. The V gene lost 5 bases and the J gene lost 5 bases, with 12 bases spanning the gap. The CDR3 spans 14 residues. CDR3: CASSPRDGNEKLFF. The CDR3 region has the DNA TGTGCCAGCAGCCCACGGGACGGGAATGAAAAACTGTTTTTT.

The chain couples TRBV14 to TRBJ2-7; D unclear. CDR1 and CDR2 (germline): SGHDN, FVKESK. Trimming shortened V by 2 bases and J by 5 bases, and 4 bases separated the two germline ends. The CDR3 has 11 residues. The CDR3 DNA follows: TGTGCCAGCAGCCAATATGACGAGCAGTACTTC. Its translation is CASSQYDEQYF.

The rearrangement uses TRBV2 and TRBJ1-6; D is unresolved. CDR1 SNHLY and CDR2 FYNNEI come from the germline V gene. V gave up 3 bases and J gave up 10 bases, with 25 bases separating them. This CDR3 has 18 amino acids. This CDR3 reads CASSDLLLLGRPRSPLHF. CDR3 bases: TGTGCCAGCAGTGACCTTCTCTTGTTGGGCAGGCCAAGGTCACCCCTCCACTTT.

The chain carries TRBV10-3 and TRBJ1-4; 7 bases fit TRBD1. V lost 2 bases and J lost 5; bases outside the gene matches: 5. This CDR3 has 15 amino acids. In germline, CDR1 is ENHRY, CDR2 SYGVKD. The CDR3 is CAISETGQRNEKLFF. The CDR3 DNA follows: TGTGCCATCAGTGAGACGGGACAGAGAAATGAAAAACTGTTTTTT.

The CDR3 DNA is TGCGCCAGCAGCCAAGCCAGGGACAGCTTAAGTCCCAACGAGCAGTACTTC. Amino acids: CASSQARDSLSPNEQYF. The chain uses TRBV4-3 and TRBJ2-7, with 7 bases that match TRBD1. This CDR3 comprises 17 residues. Germline V CDR1 and CDR2: LGHNA, YSLEER. The trim removed 1 base at V and 5 bases at J, leaving 14 bases unmatched.

This CDR3 is CASSLGVPYEQYF. CDR3 nucleotide sequence: TGTGCCAGCAGCTTAGGAGTGCCCTACGAGCAGTACTTC. The rearrangement uses TRBV5-4 and TRBJ2-7; unclear D gene. Trimming took off 2 bases at V and 2 bases at J, with 8 bases between the two ends. The CDR3 sequence is 13 residues long. CDR1 SGHNT and CDR2 YYREEE come from the germline V gene (reference sequence).

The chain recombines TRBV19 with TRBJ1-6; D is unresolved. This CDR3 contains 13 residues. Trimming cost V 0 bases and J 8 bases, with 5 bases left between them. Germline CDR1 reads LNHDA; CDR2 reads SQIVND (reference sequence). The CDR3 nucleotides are TGTGCCAGTAGTATAGAGGGGTATTCACCCCTCCACTTT. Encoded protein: CASSIEGYSPLHF.

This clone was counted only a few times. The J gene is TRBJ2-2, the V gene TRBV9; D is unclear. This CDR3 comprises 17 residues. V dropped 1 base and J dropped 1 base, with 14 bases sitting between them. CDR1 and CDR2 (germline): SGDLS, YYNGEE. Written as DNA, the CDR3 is TGTGCCAGCAGCGTAAAGTCCGGATGGTTGAACACCGGGGAGCTGTTTTTT. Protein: CASSVKSGWLNTGELFF.